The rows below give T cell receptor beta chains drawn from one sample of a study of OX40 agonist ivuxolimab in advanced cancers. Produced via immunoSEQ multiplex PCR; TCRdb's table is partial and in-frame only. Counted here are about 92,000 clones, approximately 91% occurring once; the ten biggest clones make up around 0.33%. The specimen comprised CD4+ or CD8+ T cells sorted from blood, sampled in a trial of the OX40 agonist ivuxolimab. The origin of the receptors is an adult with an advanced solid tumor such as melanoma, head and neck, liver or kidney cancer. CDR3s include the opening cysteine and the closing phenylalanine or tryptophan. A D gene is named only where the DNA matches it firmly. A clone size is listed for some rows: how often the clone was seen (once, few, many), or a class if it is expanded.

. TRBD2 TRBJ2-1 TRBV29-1 CSVSLAGVYNEQFF TGCAGCGTTTCCCTAGCGGGAGTCTACAATGAGCAGTTCTTC
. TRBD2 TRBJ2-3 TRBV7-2 CASSLAVGASGYTQYF TGTGCCAGCAGCTTAGCTGTAGGGGCTAGCGGGTACACGCAGTATTTT
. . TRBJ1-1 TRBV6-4 CASSADTNTEAFF TGTGCCAGCAGCGCTGACACGAACACTGAAGCTTTCTTT
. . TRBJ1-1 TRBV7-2 CASSLALGTANTEAFF TGTGCCAGCAGCTTAGCTCTGGGGACCGCGAACACTGAAGCTTTCTTT
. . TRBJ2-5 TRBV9 CASSVVRDKRNKRETQYF TGTGCCAGCAGCGTAGTTCGGGATAAGCGGAACAAAAGAGAGACCCAGTACTTC
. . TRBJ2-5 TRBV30 CAWTGSGETQYF TGTGCCTGGACGGGCAGTGGAGAGACCCAGTACTTC
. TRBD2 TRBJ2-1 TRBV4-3 CASSQDPPMTSGSVGEQFF TGCGCCAGCAGCCAAGATCCCCCGATGACTAGCGGGAGTGTGGGTGAGCAGTTCTTC
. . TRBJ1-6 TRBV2 CASSETRYNSPLHF TGTGCCAGCAGTGAGACCAGATATAATTCACCCCTCCACTTT
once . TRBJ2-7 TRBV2 CASSAGLEQYF TGTGCCAGCAGTGCCGGGCTCGAGCAGTACTTC
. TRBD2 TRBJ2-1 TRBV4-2 CASSQLLAGITNEQFF TGTGCCAGCAGCCAACTACTAGCGGGGATTACCAATGAGCAGTTCTTC
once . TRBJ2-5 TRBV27 CASRLIPGGGPTQETQYF TGTGCCAGCAGACTTATACCTGGGGGGGGGCCCACTCAAGAGACCCAGTACTTC
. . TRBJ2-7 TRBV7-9 CASSISGPSSYEQYF TGTGCCAGCAGTATTAGCGGTCCTAGCTCCTACGAGCAGTACTTC
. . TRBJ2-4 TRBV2 CASAAPGKNIQYF TGTGCCAGCGCGGCACCAGGGAAAAACATTCAGTACTTC
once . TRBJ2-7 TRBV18 CASSPGAGANEQYF TGTGCCAGCTCACCAGGGGCAGGGGCGAACGAGCAGTACTTC
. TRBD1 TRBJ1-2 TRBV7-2 CAVRGTDYGYTF TGTGCCGTTCGAGGGACAGACTATGGCTACACCTTC